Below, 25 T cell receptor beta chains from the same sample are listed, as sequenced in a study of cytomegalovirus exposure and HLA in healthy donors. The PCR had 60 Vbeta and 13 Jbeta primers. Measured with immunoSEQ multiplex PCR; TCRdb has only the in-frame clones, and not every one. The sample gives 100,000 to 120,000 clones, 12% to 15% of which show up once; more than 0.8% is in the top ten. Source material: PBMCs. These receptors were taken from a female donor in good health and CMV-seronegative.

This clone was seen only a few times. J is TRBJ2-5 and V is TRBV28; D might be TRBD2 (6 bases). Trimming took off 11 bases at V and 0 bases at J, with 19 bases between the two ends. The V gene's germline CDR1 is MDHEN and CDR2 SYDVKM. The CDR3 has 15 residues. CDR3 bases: TGTGCCGTGGTAGGGGCAGGAGGGAACCAAGAGACCCAGTACTTC. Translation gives CAVVGAGGNQETQYF.

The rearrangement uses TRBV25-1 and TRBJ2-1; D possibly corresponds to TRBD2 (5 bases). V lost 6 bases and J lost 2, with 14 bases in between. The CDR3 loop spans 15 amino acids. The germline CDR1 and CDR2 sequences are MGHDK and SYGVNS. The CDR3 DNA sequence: TGTGCCAGCAGCCCCGAACCGCGGGCCTACAATGAGCAGTTCTTC. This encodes CASSPEPRAYNEQFF.

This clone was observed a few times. DNA of the CDR3: TGCAGCGGGGGACTAGCGGGAAGTTCAAGCTCCTACGAGCAGTACTTC. It codes for CSGGLAGSSSSYEQYF. The rearrangement uses TRBV29-1 and TRBJ2-7; 13 nucleotides align to TRBD2. Germline CDR1 SQVTM, CDR2 ANQGSEA. CDR3 length: 16 residues. With V trimmed by 7 bases and J by 0 bases, 9 bases remained unmatched.

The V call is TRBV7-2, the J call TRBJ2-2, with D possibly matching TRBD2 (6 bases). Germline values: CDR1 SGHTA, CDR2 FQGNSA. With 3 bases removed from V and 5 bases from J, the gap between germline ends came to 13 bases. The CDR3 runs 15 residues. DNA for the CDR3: TGTGCCAGCAGCTTCGCTCGGGGGTCAACCGGGGAGCTGTTTTTT. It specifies CASSFARGSTGELFF.

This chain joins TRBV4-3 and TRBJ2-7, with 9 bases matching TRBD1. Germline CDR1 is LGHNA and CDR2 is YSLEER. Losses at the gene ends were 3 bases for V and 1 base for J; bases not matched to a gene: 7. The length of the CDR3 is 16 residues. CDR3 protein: CASSQVQGTGSYEQYF. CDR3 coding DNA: TGCGCCAGCAGCCAGGTCCAAGGGACAGGGTCCTACGAGCAGTACTTC.

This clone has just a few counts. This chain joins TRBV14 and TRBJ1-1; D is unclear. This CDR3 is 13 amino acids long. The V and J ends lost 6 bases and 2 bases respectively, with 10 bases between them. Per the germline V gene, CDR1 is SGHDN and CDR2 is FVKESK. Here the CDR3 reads CASRFTVNTEAFF. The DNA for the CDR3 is TGTGCCAGCAGATTCACAGTCAACACTGAAGCTTTCTTT. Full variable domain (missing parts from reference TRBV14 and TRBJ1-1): EAGVTQFPSHSVIEKGQTVTLRCDPISGHDNLYWYRRVMGKEIKFLLHFVKESKQDESGMPNNRFLAERTGGTYSTLKVQPAELEDSGVYFCASRFTVNTEAFFGQGTRLTVV.

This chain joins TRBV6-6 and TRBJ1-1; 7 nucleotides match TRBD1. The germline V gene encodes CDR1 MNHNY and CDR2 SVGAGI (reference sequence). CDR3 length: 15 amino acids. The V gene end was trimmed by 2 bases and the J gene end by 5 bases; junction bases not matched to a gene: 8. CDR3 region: CASSYTLQGRTEAFF. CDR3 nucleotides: TGTGCCAGCAGTTACACACTACAGGGGAGGACTGAAGCTTTCTTT.

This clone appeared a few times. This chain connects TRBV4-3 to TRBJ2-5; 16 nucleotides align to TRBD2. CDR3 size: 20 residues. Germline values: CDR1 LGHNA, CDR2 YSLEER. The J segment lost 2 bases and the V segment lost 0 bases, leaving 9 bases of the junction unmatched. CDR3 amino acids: CASSQEGLQGLAGGQETQYF. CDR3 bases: TGCGCCAGCAGCCAAGAGGGACTGCAGGGACTAGCGGGGGGGCAAGAGACCCAGTACTTC.

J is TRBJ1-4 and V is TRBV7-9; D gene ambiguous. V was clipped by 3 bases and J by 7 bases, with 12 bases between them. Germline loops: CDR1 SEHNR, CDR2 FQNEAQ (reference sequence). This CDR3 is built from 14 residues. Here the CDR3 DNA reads TGTGCCAGCAGCTTTGTTGGGCATGGTGAAAAACTGTTTTTT. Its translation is CASSFVGHGEKLFF.

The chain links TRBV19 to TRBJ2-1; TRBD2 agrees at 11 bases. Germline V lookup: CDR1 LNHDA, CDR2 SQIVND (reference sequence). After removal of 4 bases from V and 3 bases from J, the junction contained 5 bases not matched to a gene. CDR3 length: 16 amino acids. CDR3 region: CASSRRLAGNYNEQFF. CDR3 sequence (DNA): TGTGCCAGTAGTAGACGACTAGCGGGGAACTACAATGAGCAGTTCTTC.

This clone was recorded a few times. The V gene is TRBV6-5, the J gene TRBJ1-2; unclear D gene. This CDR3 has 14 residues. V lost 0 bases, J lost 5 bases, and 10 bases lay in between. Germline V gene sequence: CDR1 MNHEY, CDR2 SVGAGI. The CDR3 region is CASSYSLAAYGYTF. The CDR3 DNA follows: TGTGCCAGCAGTTACTCGTTGGCAGCGTATGGCTACACCTTC.

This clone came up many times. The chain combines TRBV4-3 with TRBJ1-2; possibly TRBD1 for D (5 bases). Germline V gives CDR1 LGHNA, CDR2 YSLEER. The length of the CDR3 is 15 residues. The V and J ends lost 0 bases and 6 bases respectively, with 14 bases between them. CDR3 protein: CASSQDLVTGDGYTF. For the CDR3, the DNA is TGCGCCAGCAGCCAAGATCTGGTAACAGGAGATGGCTACACCTTC.

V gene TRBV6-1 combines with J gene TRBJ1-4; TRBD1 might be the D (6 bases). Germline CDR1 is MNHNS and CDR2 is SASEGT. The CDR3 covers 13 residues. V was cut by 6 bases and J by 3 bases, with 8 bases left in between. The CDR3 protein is CASSRGSNEKLFF. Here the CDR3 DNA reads TGTGCCAGCAGCAGGGGATCTAATGAAAAACTGTTTTTT.

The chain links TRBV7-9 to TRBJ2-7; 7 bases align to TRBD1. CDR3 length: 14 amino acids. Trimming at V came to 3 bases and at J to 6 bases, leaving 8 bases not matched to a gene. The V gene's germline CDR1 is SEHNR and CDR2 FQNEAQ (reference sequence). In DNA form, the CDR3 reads TGTGCCAGCAGCTTCACAGGGGTCGGAGGCGAGCAGTACTTC. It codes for CASSFTGVGGEQYF.

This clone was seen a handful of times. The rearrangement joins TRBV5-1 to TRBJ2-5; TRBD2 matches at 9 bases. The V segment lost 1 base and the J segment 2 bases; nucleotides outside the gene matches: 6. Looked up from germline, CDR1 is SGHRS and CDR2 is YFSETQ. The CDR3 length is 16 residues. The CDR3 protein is CASSLLASGVQETQYF. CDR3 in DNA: TGCGCCAGCAGCTTGTTGGCTAGCGGGGTGCAAGAGACCCAGTACTTC.

The CDR3 loop reads CASSGGTGSYF. As DNA, the CDR3 is TGCGCCAGCAGCGGGGGGACAGGTTCTTACTTC. J is TRBJ2-7 and V is TRBV5-1; 8 positions match TRBD1. This CDR3 comprises 11 residues. The V and J ends lost 4 bases and 13 bases, in that order; junction bases with no gene match: 7. From germline, CDR1 is SGHRS and CDR2 YFSETQ. Supplemented by reference TRBV5-1 and TRBJ2-7, the full variable domain reads KAGVTQTPRYLIKTRGQQVTLSCSPISGHRSVSWYQQTPGQGLQFLFEYFSETQRNKGNFPGRFSGRQFSNSRSEMNVSTLELGDSALYLCASSGGTGSYFGPGTRLTVT.

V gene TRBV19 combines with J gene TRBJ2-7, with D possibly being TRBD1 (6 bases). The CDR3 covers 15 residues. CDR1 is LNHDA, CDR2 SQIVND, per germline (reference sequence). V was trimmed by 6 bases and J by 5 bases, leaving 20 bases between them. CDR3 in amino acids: CASSTPGHQVHEQYF. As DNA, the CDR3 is TGTGCCAGTAGCACACCGGGACACCAGGTCCACGAGCAGTACTTC.

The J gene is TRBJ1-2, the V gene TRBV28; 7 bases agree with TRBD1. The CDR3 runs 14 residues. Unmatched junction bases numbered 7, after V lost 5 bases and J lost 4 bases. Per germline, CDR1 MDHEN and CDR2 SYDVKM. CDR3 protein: CASSPGQRSYGYTF. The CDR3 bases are TGTGCCAGCAGTCCGGGACAGCGTTCCTATGGCTACACCTTC.

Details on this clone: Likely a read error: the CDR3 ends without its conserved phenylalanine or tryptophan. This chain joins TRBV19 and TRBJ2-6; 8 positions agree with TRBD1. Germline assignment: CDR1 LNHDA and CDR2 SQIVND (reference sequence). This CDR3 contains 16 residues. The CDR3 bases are TGTGCAAGTAGACGACAGGGGCTGTCTGGGGCCAACGTCCTGACTGTC. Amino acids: CASRRQGLSGANVLTV.

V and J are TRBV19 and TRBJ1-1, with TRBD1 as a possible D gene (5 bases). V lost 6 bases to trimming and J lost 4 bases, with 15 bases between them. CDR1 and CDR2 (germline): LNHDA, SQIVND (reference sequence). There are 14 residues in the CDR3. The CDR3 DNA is TGTGCCAGTAGGATCGGCGGGGCGGGCACTGAAGCTTTCTTT. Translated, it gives CASRIGGAGTEAFF.

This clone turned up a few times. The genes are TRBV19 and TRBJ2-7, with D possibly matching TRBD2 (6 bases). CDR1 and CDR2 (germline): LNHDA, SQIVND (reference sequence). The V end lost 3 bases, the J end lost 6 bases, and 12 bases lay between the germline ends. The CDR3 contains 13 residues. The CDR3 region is CASSMVPGGEQYF. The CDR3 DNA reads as TGTGCCAGTAGTATGGTTCCCGGGGGCGAGCAGTACTTC.

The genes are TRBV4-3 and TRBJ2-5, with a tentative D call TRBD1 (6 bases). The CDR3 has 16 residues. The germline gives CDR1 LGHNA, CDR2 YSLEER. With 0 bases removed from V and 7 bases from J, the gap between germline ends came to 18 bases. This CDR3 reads CASSQDWTTGTGTQYF. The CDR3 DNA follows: TGCGCCAGCAGCCAAGATTGGACAACAGGGACGGGGACCCAGTACTTC.

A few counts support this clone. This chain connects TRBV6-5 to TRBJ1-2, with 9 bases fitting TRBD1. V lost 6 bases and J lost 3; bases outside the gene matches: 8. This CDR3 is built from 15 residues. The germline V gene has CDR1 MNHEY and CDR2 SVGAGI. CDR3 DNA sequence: TGTGCCAGCAGCCCCGGGACAGGGCCTTACTATGGCTACACCTTC. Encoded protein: CASSPGTGPYYGYTF.

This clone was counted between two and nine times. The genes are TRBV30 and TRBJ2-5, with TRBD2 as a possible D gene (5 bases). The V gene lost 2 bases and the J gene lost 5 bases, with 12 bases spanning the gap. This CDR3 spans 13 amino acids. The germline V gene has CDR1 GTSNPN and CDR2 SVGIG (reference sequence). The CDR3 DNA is TGTGCCTGGAGTAGGCTAGAGGGCGAGACCCAGTACTTC. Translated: CAWSRLEGETQYF.

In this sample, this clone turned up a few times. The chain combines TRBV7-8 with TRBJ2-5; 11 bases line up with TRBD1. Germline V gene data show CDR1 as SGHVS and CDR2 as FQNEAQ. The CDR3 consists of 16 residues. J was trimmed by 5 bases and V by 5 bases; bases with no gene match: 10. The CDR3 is CASSQKRTGGLETQYF. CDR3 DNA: TGTGCCAGCAGCCAAAAAAGGACAGGGGGCTTGGAGACCCAGTACTTC.